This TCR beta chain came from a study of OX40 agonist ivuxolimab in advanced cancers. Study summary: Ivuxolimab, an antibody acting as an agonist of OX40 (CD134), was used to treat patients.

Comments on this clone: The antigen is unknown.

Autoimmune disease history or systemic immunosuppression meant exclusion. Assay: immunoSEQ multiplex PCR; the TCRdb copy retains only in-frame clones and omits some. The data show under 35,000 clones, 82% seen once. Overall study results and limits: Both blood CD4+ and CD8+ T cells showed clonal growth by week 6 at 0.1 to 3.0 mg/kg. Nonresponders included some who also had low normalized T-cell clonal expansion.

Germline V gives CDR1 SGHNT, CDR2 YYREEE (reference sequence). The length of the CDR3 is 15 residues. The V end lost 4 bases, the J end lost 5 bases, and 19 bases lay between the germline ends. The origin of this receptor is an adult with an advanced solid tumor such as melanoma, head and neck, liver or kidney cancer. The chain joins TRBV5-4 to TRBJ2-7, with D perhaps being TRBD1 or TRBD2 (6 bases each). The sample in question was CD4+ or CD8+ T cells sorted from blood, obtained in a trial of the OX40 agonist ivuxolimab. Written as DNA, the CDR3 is TGTGCCAGCAGCGCCCGGTGGGGGGCGAGGGACGAGCAGTACTTC. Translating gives CASSARWGARDEQYF.